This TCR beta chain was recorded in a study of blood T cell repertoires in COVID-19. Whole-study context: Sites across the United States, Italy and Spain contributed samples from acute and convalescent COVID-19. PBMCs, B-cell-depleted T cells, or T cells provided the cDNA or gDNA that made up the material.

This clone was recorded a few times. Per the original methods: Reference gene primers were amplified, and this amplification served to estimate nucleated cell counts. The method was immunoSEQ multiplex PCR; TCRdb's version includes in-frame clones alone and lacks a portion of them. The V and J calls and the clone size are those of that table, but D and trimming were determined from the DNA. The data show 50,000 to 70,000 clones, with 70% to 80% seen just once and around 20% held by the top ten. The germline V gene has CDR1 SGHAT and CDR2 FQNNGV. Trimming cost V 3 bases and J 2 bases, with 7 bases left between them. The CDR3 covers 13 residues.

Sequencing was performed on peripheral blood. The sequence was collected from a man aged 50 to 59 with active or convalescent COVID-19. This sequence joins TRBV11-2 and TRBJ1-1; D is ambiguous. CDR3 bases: TGTGCCAGCAGCTTCGTCTTTAACACTGAAGCTTTCTTT. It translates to CASSFVFNTEAFF. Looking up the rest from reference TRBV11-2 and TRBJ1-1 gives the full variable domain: EAGVAQSPRYKIIEKRQSVAFWCNPISGHATLYWYQQILGQGPKLLIQFQNNGVVDDSQLPKDRFSAERLKGVDSTLKIQPAKLEDSAVYLCASSFVFNTEAFFGQGTRLTVV.